This T cell receptor (beta chain) was profiled in a study of OX40 agonist ivuxolimab in advanced cancers. Across the study: Ivuxolimab was delivered to patients intravenously every 2 weeks at doses spanning 0.01 to 10 mg/kg.

General observations from the study: There were, on average, more expanded clones in CD8+ T cells than in CD4+. What antigens the expanded peripheral T cells recognized was never established.

Germline V lookup: CDR1 SGHTA, CDR2 FQGNSA. The germline V and J ends were trimmed by 1 base and 6 bases, with 13 bases remaining between them. This CDR3 is 14 amino acids long. Sequencing used immunoSEQ multiplex PCR; TCRdb keeps in-frame clones, though not all of them. The sample lists 67,000 or so clones, more than 80% occurring once. In regard to this clone: The antigen is undetermined. This same CDR3 is encoded by further DNA sequences in the sample.

V usage is TRBV7-2 and J usage is TRBJ2-7, with a tentative D call TRBD1 (7 bases). The specimen was CD4+ or CD8+ T cells sorted from blood, collected in a trial of the OX40 agonist ivuxolimab. This receptor was obtained from an adult with an advanced solid tumor such as melanoma, head and neck, liver or kidney cancer. The CDR3 DNA follows: TGTGCCAGCAGCTTAGGACAGGGAGGTGGCGAGCAGTACTTC. Translating gives CASSLGQGGGEQYF.